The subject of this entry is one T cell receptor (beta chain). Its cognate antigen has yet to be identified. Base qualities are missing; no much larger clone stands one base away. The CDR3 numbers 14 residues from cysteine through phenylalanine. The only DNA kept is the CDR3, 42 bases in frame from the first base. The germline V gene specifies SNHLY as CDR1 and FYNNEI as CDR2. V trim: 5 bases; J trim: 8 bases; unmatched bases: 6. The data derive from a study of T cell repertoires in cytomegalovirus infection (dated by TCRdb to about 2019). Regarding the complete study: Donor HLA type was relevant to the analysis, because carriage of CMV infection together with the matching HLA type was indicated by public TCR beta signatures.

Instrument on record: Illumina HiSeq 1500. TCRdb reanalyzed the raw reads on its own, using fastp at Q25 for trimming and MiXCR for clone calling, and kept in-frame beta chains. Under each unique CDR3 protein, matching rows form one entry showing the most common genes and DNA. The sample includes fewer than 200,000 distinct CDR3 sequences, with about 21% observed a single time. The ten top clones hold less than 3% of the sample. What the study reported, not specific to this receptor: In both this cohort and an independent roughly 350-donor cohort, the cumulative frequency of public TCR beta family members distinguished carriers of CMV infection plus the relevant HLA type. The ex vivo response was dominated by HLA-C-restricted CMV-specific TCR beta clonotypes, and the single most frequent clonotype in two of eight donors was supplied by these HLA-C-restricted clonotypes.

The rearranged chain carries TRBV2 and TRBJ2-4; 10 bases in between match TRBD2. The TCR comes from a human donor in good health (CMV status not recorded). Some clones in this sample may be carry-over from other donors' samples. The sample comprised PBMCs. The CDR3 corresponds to CASSLTSGNYIQYF. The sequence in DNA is TGTGCCAGCAGTTTAACTAGCGGGAATTACATTCAGTACTTC.